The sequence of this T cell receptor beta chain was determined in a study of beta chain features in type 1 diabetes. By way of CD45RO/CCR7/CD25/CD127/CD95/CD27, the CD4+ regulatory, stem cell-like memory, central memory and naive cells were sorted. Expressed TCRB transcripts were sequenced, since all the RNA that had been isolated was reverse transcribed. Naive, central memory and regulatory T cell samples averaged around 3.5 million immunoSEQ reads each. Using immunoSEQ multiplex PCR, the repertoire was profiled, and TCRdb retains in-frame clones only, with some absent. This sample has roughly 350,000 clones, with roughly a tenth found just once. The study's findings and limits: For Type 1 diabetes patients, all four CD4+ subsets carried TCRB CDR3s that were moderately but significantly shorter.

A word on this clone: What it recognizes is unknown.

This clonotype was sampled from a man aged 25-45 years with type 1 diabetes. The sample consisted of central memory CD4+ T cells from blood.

The CDR3 DNA sequence: TGCGCCAGCATGCCGGGACAACTCTACGAGCAGTACTTC. Its protein product is CASMPGQLYEQYF. The chain joins TRBV10-2 to TRBJ2-7; TRBD1 might be the D (6 bases). Between the trimmed V and J ends, which lost 7 bases and 3 bases, there was a span of 13 bases. CDR3 length: 13 residues. CDR1 WSHSY and CDR2 SAAADI come from the germline V gene.